The 21 T cell receptor beta chains below come from one sample, sequenced in a study of T-cell reconstitution after alpha-beta-depleted transplantation in children. Preparation of the TCRbeta library used unique molecular identifiers. MiXCR, run by TCRdb on the PCR reads, gives a single entry per CDR3 protein. This table holds around 500,000 distinct CDR3 sequences, roughly 23% found once. The sequences come from PBMCs, mostly from graft donor cells, collected 360 days after TCRalphabeta/CD19-depleted stem cell transplant. All receptors derive from a boy under three years old who had a stem cell transplant for acute myeloid leukemia, so the T cells may come from the graft donor.

This clonotype was found a few times. The chain uses TRBV6-2 or TRBV6-3 and TRBJ2-5; D gene ambiguous. Trimming took 6 bases from V and 10 from J, leaving 21 bases between them. CDR3 size: 14 residues. From germline, CDR1 is MNHEY and CDR2 SVGEGT. In DNA, the CDR3 is TGTGCCAGCAGACCACGGGCCCGAGAAATCAACCAGTACTTC. Its protein is CASRPRAREINQYF.

The chain carries TRBV18 and TRBJ2-1; the match to TRBD2 covers 8 bases. CDR3 length: 16 amino acids. The V segment lost 3 bases and the J segment 2 bases; nucleotides outside the gene matches: 6. Germline CDR1 and CDR2: KGHSH and LQKENI. CDR3 DNA: TGTGCCAGCTCACCGCGGGGGGCGCAAACCTACAATGAGCAGTTCTTC. Translated: CASSPRGAQTYNEQFF.

This clonotype was seen only a few times. V usage is TRBV20-1 and J usage is TRBJ2-3; D may match TRBD1 or TRBD2 (5 bases each). The CDR3 has 14 amino acids. Trimming shortened V by 3 bases and J by 4 bases, and 14 bases separated the two germline ends. CDR1 and CDR2 (germline): DFQATT, SNEGSKA (reference sequence). The CDR3 DNA sequence: TGCAGTGCTAGGGCCCCGCAGGGAGCAGATACGCAGTATTTT. Translation gives CSARAPQGADTQYF.

The J gene is TRBJ2-3, the V gene TRBV6-5; D is perhaps TRBD2 (5 bases). Germline CDR1 reads MNHEY; CDR2 reads SVGAGI. Trimming left V 2 bases short and J 0 bases short, with 12 bases between. The CDR3 spans 16 residues. The CDR3 coding sequence is TGTGCCAGCAGTTACGTGGCAGGAGGAAGCACAGATACGCAGTATTTT. This translates into CASSYVAGGSTDTQYF.

The chain joins TRBV6-5 to TRBJ2-7; D tentatively reads TRBD1 or TRBD2 (5 bases each). Per germline, CDR1 MNHEY and CDR2 SVGAGI. The CDR3 consists of 15 residues. V lost 2 bases, J lost 2 bases, and 13 bases lay in between. The CDR3, as DNA: TGTGCCAGCAGTTACGTCGGGACGGCTACCTACGAGCAGTACTTC. This codes for CASSYVGTATYEQYF.

This clonotype was observed a few times. The chain links TRBV29-1 to TRBJ2-3, with TRBD1 matching over 12 bases. Germline V CDR1 and CDR2: SQVTM, ANQGSEA. V gave up 4 bases and J gave up 4 bases; unmatched junction bases: 6. The CDR3 covers 15 residues. CDR3 residues: CSVGLGTGGSDTQYF. CDR3 nucleotide sequence: TGCAGCGTTGGCTTGGGGACAGGGGGCTCAGATACGCAGTATTTT.

The rearrangement uses TRBV24-1 and TRBJ2-2; 15 bases are shared with TRBD2. The trim removed 3 bases at V and 3 bases at J, leaving 4 bases unmatched. This CDR3 spans 18 amino acids. The germline CDR1 and CDR2 sequences are KGHDR and SFDVKD. The CDR3 region is CATSDGLAGGPHTGELFF. CDR3 DNA sequence: TGTGCCACCAGTGATGGACTAGCGGGGGGGCCACACACCGGGGAGCTGTTTTTT.

The V gene is TRBV7-9, the J gene TRBJ1-6, with 8 bases lining up with TRBD1. The V gene end was trimmed by 3 bases and the J gene end by 10 bases; junction bases not matched to a gene: 8. The germline V gene encodes CDR1 SEHNR and CDR2 FQNEAQ (reference sequence). This CDR3 contains 15 residues. In DNA form, the CDR3 reads TGTGCCAGCAGCTTCTGGGACAGGCAAAAGTCACCCCTCCACTTT. It codes for CASSFWDRQKSPLHF.

The rearrangement joins TRBV7-8 to TRBJ1-1; 8 nucleotides align to TRBD1. Looked up from germline, CDR1 is SGHVS and CDR2 is FQNEAQ. This CDR3 has 14 amino acids. V lost 4 bases to trimming and J lost 4 bases; unmatched junction nucleotides: 5. The CDR3: CASSSNRGITEAFF. The CDR3 DNA sequence: TGTGCCAGCAGCTCGAACAGGGGGATCACTGAAGCTTTCTTT.

The chain has TRBV6-1 and TRBJ2-1, with TRBD1 matching 8 bases. This CDR3 is built from 13 residues. With V trimmed by 6 bases and J by 12 bases, 10 bases remained unmatched. Germline V gives CDR1 MNHNS, CDR2 SASEGT. The CDR3 here is CASRPGQGVWQFF. The CDR3 DNA reads TGTGCCAGCAGACCAGGACAGGGCGTATGGCAGTTCTTC.

This clonotype has at least ten counts. The chain joins TRBV12-3 or TRBV12-4 to TRBJ2-7, with D possibly matching TRBD1 (6 bases). V was trimmed by 5 bases and J by 0 bases, leaving 11 bases between them. CDR3 length: 14 amino acids. The CDR3 DNA sequence: TGTGCCAGCAGTCGACAGGAGAGCTCCTACGAGCAGTACTTC. Translated, it gives CASSRQESSYEQYF.

In this sample, this clonotype turned up a few times. The gene calls are TRBV6-1 and TRBJ2-3; tentatively, D is TRBD2 (6 bases). Germline CDR1 MNHNS, CDR2 SASEGT. The CDR3 is made up of 15 amino acids. The V and J ends lost 5 bases and 0 bases respectively, with 12 bases between them. CDR3 bases: TGTGCCAGCAGTCGGGGGTTTCCTAGCACAGATACGCAGTATTTT. It is translated as CASSRGFPSTDTQYF.

This sequence joins TRBV12-3 or TRBV12-4 and TRBJ1-1, with a tentative D call TRBD1 (5 bases). V was shortened by 6 bases and J by 4 bases, with 12 bases between the two germline ends. CDR3 length equals 13 residues. CDR3 nucleotide sequence: TGTGCCAGCAGGAAGGTAGGGGTCACTGAAGCTTTCTTT. Translating gives CASRKVGVTEAFF.

This clonotype was counted many times. The V gene is TRBV12-3 or TRBV12-4, the J gene TRBJ1-1; D gene ambiguous. The CDR3 has 13 amino acids. Trimming left V 3 bases short and J 1 base short, with 6 bases between. In DNA, the CDR3 is TGTGCCAGCAGTTTGGAGAAGAACACTGAAGCTTTCTTT. Its protein product is CASSLEKNTEAFF.

This clonotype came up a few times. The rearrangement uses TRBV20-1 and TRBJ2-7; D possibly matches TRBD1 or TRBD2 (5 bases each). This CDR3 is 12 amino acids long. Trimming left V 3 bases short and J 2 bases short, with 8 bases between. From germline, CDR1 is DFQATT and CDR2 SNEGSKA (reference sequence). Here the CDR3 reads CSARGDPYEQYV. The CDR3 bases are TGCAGTGCTAGGGGGGATCCCTACGAGCAGTACGTC.

This sequence joins TRBV28 and TRBJ2-7; 8 bases are shared with TRBD2. J gave up 6 bases and V 7 bases, and 11 bases lay outside the gene matches. Germline V gene data show CDR1 as MDHEN and CDR2 as SYDVKM. The CDR3 has 14 residues. In DNA form, the CDR3 reads TGTGCCAGCACCCGGGGGGGACCTCCAGTCGAGCAGTACGTC. Protein sequence: CASTRGGPPVEQYV.

The chain employs TRBV12-3 or TRBV12-4 and TRBJ2-3; maybe TRBD2 (7 bases). CDR3 length: 15 residues. V was shortened by 7 bases and J by 2 bases, with 16 bases between the two germline ends. The CDR3 coding sequence is TGTGCCAGCATTGGGGGGCTAGCGGTCACAGATACGCAGTATTTT. Translated: CASIGGLAVTDTQYF.

The rearrangement uses TRBV9 and TRBJ1-1, with a tentative D call TRBD1 (5 bases). CDR1 is SGDLS, CDR2 YYNGEE, per germline. V lost 0 bases, J lost 1 base, and 10 bases lay in between. CDR3 length: 15 amino acids. CDR3 in DNA: TGTGCCAGCAGCGTAGACCCAGGGAGGAACACTGAAGCTTTCTTT. It translates to CASSVDPGRNTEAFF.

The table lists this clonotype with a few counts. J is TRBJ2-1 and V is TRBV25-1; D unclear. V shed 7 bases and J shed 0 bases, with 13 bases lying between them. CDR3 size: 15 residues. Germline lookup yields CDR1 MGHDK and CDR2 SYGVNS. CDR3: CASMAHRGSYNEQFF. DNA of the CDR3: TGTGCCAGCATGGCTCATCGCGGCTCCTACAATGAGCAGTTCTTC.

This clonotype has more than one count but fewer than ten. This chain uses TRBV4-3 with TRBJ2-2, with TRBD2 matching 10 bases. Germline lookup yields CDR1 LGHNA and CDR2 YSLEER. Trimming removed 4 bases from V and 2 bases from J; junction bases left unmatched: 7. There are 17 residues in the CDR3. The CDR3 DNA sequence: TGCGCCAGCAGCCCCCTTCCTAGCGGGGGAAACACCGGGGAGCTGTTTTTT. Its protein product is CASSPLPSGGNTGELFF.

The table lists this clonotype with a few counts. The chain carries TRBV6-2 or TRBV6-3 and TRBJ2-3; 11 nucleotides line up with TRBD1. V was pared by 6 bases and J by 5 bases, with 4 bases of the junction left unmatched. CDR3 length equals 14 residues. Germline V CDR1 and CDR2: MNHEY, SVGEGT. Here the CDR3 reads CASSGQGAKDTQYF. In DNA form, the CDR3 reads TGTGCCAGCAGCGGACAGGGGGCAAAAGATACGCAGTATTTT.